Shown below are 23 T cell receptor beta chains from a single sample sequenced in a study of blood T cells in healthy people across ages. Using a J-beta primer mix together with a sample-barcoded 5' primer, a second PCR was run for about 6 to 11 cycles. TCRdb analysed the 5' RACE reads with MiXCR anew, one entry per CDR3 protein. The sample lists 1.5 million to 2 million distinct CDR3 sequences; roughly 52% were seen once. The sequencing input was blood. The receptors derive from a middle-aged woman in good health.

The chain combines TRBV10-3 with TRBJ1-1; TRBD1 agrees at 7 bases. V lost 3 bases to trimming and J lost 9 bases; unmatched junction nucleotides: 13. The CDR3 spans 15 residues. Germline V gene lookup returns CDR1 ENHRY and CDR2 SYGVKD. The CDR3 nucleotides are TGTGCCATCAGTGATCCGAAGCCAGGGGGGGAAAAAGCTTTCTTT. Translation: CAISDPKPGGEKAFF.

This clonotype was recorded a few times. V and J are TRBV5-5 and TRBJ1-2; 7 bases match TRBD1. This CDR3 is built from 15 residues. CDR1 is SGHKS, CDR2 YYEKEE, per germline (reference sequence). Trimming removed 1 base from V and 7 bases from J; junction bases left unmatched: 10. This chain's CDR3 is CASSLITGVKGGYTF. Written as DNA, the CDR3 is TGTGCCAGCAGCTTGATAACAGGGGTAAAAGGTGGCTACACCTTC.

This clonotype was observed a single time. The V gene is TRBV9, the J gene TRBJ2-1; possibly TRBD1 or TRBD2 for D (6 bases each). This CDR3 has 14 amino acids. The germline V gene has CDR1 SGDLS and CDR2 YYNGEE. Trimming shortened V by 2 bases and J by 2 bases, and 8 bases separated the two germline ends. CDR3 sequence: CASSVEGAYNEQFF. The CDR3 nucleotides are TGTGCCAGCAGCGTGGAGGGGGCCTACAATGAGCAGTTCTTC.

The rearrangement uses TRBV6-1 and TRBJ1-6, with 10 bases lining up with TRBD1. The CDR3 consists of 19 residues. With 6 bases clipped from V and 0 bases from J, the junction kept 11 bases outside the gene matches. The germline CDR1 and CDR2 sequences are MNHNS and SASEGT. In DNA, the CDR3 is TGTGCCAGCAGCCTCAAAGCGCGGACAGGGGGCTCCTATAATTCACCCCTCCACTTT. The encoded protein is CASSLKARTGGSYNSPLHF.

This clonotype was detected only once. The V and J genes are TRBV20-1 and TRBJ2-7; 8 bases line up with TRBD2. The germline gives CDR1 DFQATT, CDR2 SNEGSKA (reference sequence). The CDR3 runs to 14 residues. V lost 0 bases, J lost 3 bases, and 4 bases stayed unmatched. In DNA form, the CDR3 reads TGCAGTGCTAGAGAGGGGGGGACTAGCTACGAGCAGTACTTC. Encoded protein: CSAREGGTSYEQYF.

This chain links TRBV12-3 or TRBV12-4 with TRBJ1-5; no firm D call. This CDR3 is built from 14 residues. Trimming removed 8 bases from V and 0 bases from J, with 11 bases in between. Here the CDR3 DNA reads TGTGCCAGCGGTGAGGGATATAGCAATCAGCCCCAGCATTTT. It encodes CASGEGYSNQPQHF.

There are a few counts of this clonotype. The chain joins TRBV2 to TRBJ2-7; TRBD1 matches at 9 bases. This CDR3 contains 13 residues. V shed 7 bases, J shed 6 bases, and the junction held 7 bases outside the gene matches. Germline CDR1 SNHLY, CDR2 FYNNEI. As DNA, the CDR3 is TGTGCCAGCAAGGGACAGGGCATCAGCGAGCAGTACTTC. This codes for CASKGQGISEQYF.

This clonotype has a handful of counts. The chain recombines TRBV7-2 with TRBJ2-7; the D is unclear. In germline, CDR1 is SGHTA, CDR2 FQGNSA. V lost 6 bases and J lost 3, with 9 bases in between. The CDR3 extends over 12 amino acids. The CDR3 nucleotides are TGTGCCAGCAGTCCTCACTACTACGAGCAGTACTTC. Residues: CASSPHYYEQYF.

This clonotype has only a few counts. The chain has TRBV6-1 and TRBJ2-1; 8 positions agree with TRBD1. V lost 8 bases to trimming and J lost 6 bases; unmatched junction nucleotides: 9. The CDR3 sequence is 14 residues long. The V gene's germline CDR1 is MNHNS and CDR2 SASEGT. CDR3 in DNA: TGTGCCAGCGGCGTCGACAGGGGAACCAATGAGCAGTTCTTC. Translating gives CASGVDRGTNEQFF.

This rearrangement joins TRBV27 to TRBJ1-2, with D unclear. This CDR3 has 12 residues. The ends were cut back, 4 bases at V and 8 bases at J, with 11 bases in the middle. In germline, CDR1 is MNHEY, CDR2 SMNVEV (reference sequence). This CDR3 is CASSSIHGGYTF. Written as DNA, the CDR3 is TGTGCCAGCAGTTCCATCCACGGCGGCTACACCTTC.

J is TRBJ2-5 and V is TRBV4-1, with D possibly TRBD1 on 6 matching bases. The length of the CDR3 is 16 residues. V was clipped by 0 bases and J by 5 bases, with 16 bases between them. CDR1 and CDR2 (germline): MGHRA, YSYEKL. CDR3 protein: CASSQDGAGVWETQYF. Written as DNA, the CDR3 is TGCGCCAGCAGCCAAGACGGCGCAGGGGTGTGGGAGACCCAGTACTTC.

The sample holds a few counts of this clonotype. V and J are TRBV4-3 and TRBJ2-3; D may be TRBD2 (6 bases). This CDR3 has 17 amino acids. V lost 0 bases and J lost 5, with 18 bases in between. Germline V CDR1 and CDR2: LGHNA, YSLEER. The CDR3 sequence: CASSQDGGQGFEDTQYF. CDR3 DNA: TGCGCCAGCAGCCAAGATGGAGGGCAGGGATTTGAAGATACGCAGTATTTT.

This clonotype has a handful of counts. The rearrangement links TRBV20-1 to TRBJ2-3, with D possibly matching TRBD2 (5 bases). This CDR3 is 15 amino acids long. V lost 1 base and J 4 bases, leaving 15 bases between the germline ends. Germline lookup yields CDR1 DFQATT and CDR2 SNEGSKA (reference sequence). The DNA of the CDR3 is TGCAGTGCTAGAGCTAGTATTGCCGGGGCAGATACGCAGTATTTT. This translates into CSARASIAGADTQYF.

This clonotype was recorded only once. The V and J genes are TRBV7-2 and TRBJ1-2; a weak D match, TRBD1 (5 bases). Germline V gene data show CDR1 as SGHTA and CDR2 as FQGNSA. Trimming shortened V by 5 bases and J by 8 bases, and 30 bases separated the two germline ends. This CDR3 comprises 18 residues. The CDR3 DNA follows: TGTGCCAGCAGCCCGCGAAACACCGGGACGGGACGTGGAATGGGCTACACCTTC. Its protein product is CASSPRNTGTGRGMGYTF.

V usage is TRBV29-1 and J usage is TRBJ2-5; D gene ambiguous. The CDR3 consists of 12 residues. V was trimmed by 1 base and J by 5 bases, leaving 8 bases between them. CDR1 and CDR2 (germline): SQVTM, ANQGSEA. The CDR3, as DNA: TGCAGCGTTGAAGTATTTGGGGAGACCCAGTACTTC. Translated: CSVEVFGETQYF.

The chain couples TRBV25-1 to TRBJ1-5, with 7 bases identical to TRBD1. The germline CDR1 and CDR2 sequences are MGHDK and SYGVNS. V trimming: 4 bases; J trimming: 6 bases; junction bases outside the gene matches: 3. The CDR3 consists of 13 residues. CDR3 in amino acids: CASSAQGIQPQHF. The CDR3 DNA follows: TGTGCCAGCAGTGCACAGGGGATTCAGCCCCAGCATTTT. The full variable domain, rest sourced from reference TRBV25-1 and TRBJ1-5, is EADIYQTPRYLVIGTGKKITLECSQTMGHDKMYWYQQDPGMELHLIHYSYGVNSTEKGDLSSESTVSRIRTEHFPLTLESARPSHTSQYLCASSAQGIQPQHFGDGTRLSIL.

This clonotype has a handful of counts. The genes are TRBV28 and TRBJ2-3; weak D call: TRBD1 (6 bases). CDR1 and CDR2 from the germline V gene are MDHEN and SYDVKM. CDR3 length: 18 amino acids. Trimming removed 4 bases at V and 1 base at J, with 21 bases between. As DNA, the CDR3 is TGTGCCAGCAGTTCGATACAACAGGGAAAGGTCGGCACAGATACGCAGTATTTT. This encodes CASSSIQQGKVGTDTQYF.

To note about this clonotype: Relative to the germline gene, one junction end is altered; a read error may explain this. The rearrangement joins TRBV12-3 or TRBV12-4 to TRBJ1-5; D is possibly TRBD1 (5 bases). The CDR3 sequence is 14 residues long. The CDR3 protein is CASSFAGSNRPQHF. The CDR3 region has the DNA TGTGCCAGCAGTTTTGCAGGGAGCAATCGGCCCCAGCATTTT.

This chain links TRBV20-1 with TRBJ2-6, with 9 bases fitting TRBD1. The length of the CDR3 is 18 residues. After removal of 6 bases from V and 0 bases from J, the junction contained 12 bases not matched to a gene. Germline CDR1 is DFQATT and CDR2 is SNEGSKA (reference sequence). CDR3 amino acids: CSATQGQGIDSGANVLTF. The CDR3 coding sequence is TGCAGTGCAACTCAAGGACAGGGGATTGACTCTGGGGCCAACGTCCTGACTTTC.

V is TRBV20-1 and J is TRBJ1-1, with D unresolved. V lost 0 bases, J lost 2 bases, and 13 bases lay in between. Germline assignment: CDR1 DFQATT and CDR2 SNEGSKA (reference sequence). The CDR3 sequence is 15 residues long. The CDR3 region has the DNA TGCAGTGCTAGAGAGGAAAGGAGACTAAACACTGAAGCTTTCTTT. This sequence encodes CSAREERRLNTEAFF.

This clonotype has only a few counts. This rearrangement joins TRBV7-2 to TRBJ1-6; D possibly corresponds to TRBD1 (6 bases). Germline lookup yields CDR1 SGHTA and CDR2 FQGNSA. The germline V and J ends were trimmed by 5 bases and 10 bases, with 12 bases remaining between them. This CDR3 has 13 residues. This CDR3 is CASSVQGNSPLHF. CDR3 sequence (DNA): TGTGCCAGCAGCGTACAGGGAAACTCACCCCTCCACTTT.

This clonotype was recorded a few times. The CDR3 DNA reads TGTGCCAGCAGCTTGGAGGCAAGCCAGTACTTC. Translation gives CASSLEASQYF. The V and J genes are TRBV7-9 and TRBJ2-5; possible D gene TRBD2, 5 bases. CDR3 size: 11 residues. Trimming pared 3 bases from V and 10 bases from J, leaving 9 bases between. The V gene's germline CDR1 is SEHNR and CDR2 FQNEAQ (reference sequence).

The rearrangement uses TRBV5-1 and TRBJ2-1; 7 bases align to TRBD2. Trimming removed 1 base from V and 5 bases from J; junction bases left unmatched: 6. This CDR3 comprises 15 residues. Germline lookup yields CDR1 SGHRS and CDR2 YFSETQ. The CDR3 bases are TGCGCCAGCAGCTTGCGCGGGGGTATGGACAATGAGCAGTTCTTC. Protein: CASSLRGGMDNEQFF. Variable domain in full (rest from reference TRBV5-1 and TRBJ2-1): KAGVTQTPRYLIKTRGQQVTLSCSPISGHRSVSWYQQTPGQGLQFLFEYFSETQRNKGNFPGRFSGRQFSNSRSEMNVSTLELGDSALYLCASSLRGGMDNEQFFGPGTRLTVL.